Following are 5 T cell receptor beta chains from one sample sequenced in a study of vaccination effects on CD4 cells after COVID-19. The method was immunoSEQ multiplex PCR; TCRdb's version includes in-frame clones alone and lacks a portion of them. The table shows tens of thousands of clones, with about two thirds occurring only once. Under the ViraFEST assay, PBMC were stimulated with viral peptide pools so that antigen-specific CD4+ T cells expanded. Sequencing was performed afterwards. It was after 10 days of culture that CD4+ T cells were isolated. Negative nucleocapsid antibody tests before and after vaccination confirmed no previous SARS-CoV-2 infection. No antigen has been assigned to these receptors. This sample comprised CD4+ T cells from PBMCs cultured with HCoV-OC43 spike peptides, obtained before COVID-19 vaccination. Subset specified: HCoV-OC43 spike overlapping peptide pool stimulation. The receptors here all came from a human donor who received a COVID-19 vaccine.

This sequence joins TRBV4-1 and TRBJ2-7, with unresolved D. The CDR3 contains 16 residues. From germline, CDR1 is MGHRA and CDR2 YSYEKL. The V and J ends lost 0 bases and 9 bases respectively, with 21 bases between them. The CDR3 DNA reads TGCGCCAGCAGCCAAGAACGAGCGTTACCTCTACGTGGGCAGTACTTC. It specifies CASSQERALPLRGQYF.

A few counts support this clone. V usage is TRBV5-1 and J usage is TRBJ2-3; D is unresolved. The CDR3 spans 14 residues. V lost 4 bases and J 0 bases, leaving 9 bases between the germline ends. Germline CDR1 reads SGHRS; CDR2 reads YFSETQ. The CDR3 DNA is TGCGCCAGCAGCCCAGACGGGAGCACAGATACGCAGTATTTT. Translated: CASSPDGSTDTQYF.

This rearrangement joins TRBV6-6 to TRBJ2-1; D is possibly TRBD1 (5 bases). This CDR3 is 14 amino acids long. V lost 8 bases and J 2 bases, leaving 13 bases between the germline ends. The germline V gene has CDR1 MNHNY and CDR2 SVGAGI (reference sequence). CDR3 sequence reads: CASGQGSTYNEQFF. The CDR3, as DNA: TGTGCCAGCGGTCAGGGTAGCACCTACAATGAGCAGTTCTTC.

A single count supports this clone. The V and J genes are TRBV5-1 and TRBJ1-3, with D possibly being TRBD1 (6 bases). The length of the CDR3 is 16 residues. Trimming cost V 3 bases and J 0 bases, with 13 bases left between them. CDR1 is SGHRS and CDR2 is YFSETQ in the germline V gene. CDR3 coding DNA: TGCGCCAGCAGCTCAACCCGGACAGACTCTGGAAACACCATATATTTT. It yields the protein CASSSTRTDSGNTIYF.

The chain combines TRBV15 with TRBJ2-1; 14 bases match TRBD2. The length of the CDR3 is 20 residues. Germline V CDR1 and CDR2: LNHNV, YYDKDF (reference sequence). With 6 bases clipped from V and 0 bases from J, the junction kept 13 bases outside the gene matches. For the CDR3, the DNA is TGTGCCACCAGACCTAGAGTGGGGACTAGCGGGAGTAACTCCTACAATGAGCAGTTCTTC. It encodes CATRPRVGTSGSNSYNEQFF.